One and the same sample provided the 25 T cell receptor beta chains below, sequenced in a study of T cell changes during pregnancy in multiple sclerosis. Using immunoSEQ multiplex PCR, the repertoire was profiled, and TCRdb retains in-frame clones only, with some absent. The sample lists 60,000 or so clones; 80% to 95% were seen once. The sample in question was peripheral blood, obtained in the second trimester of pregnancy. The receptors were gathered from a female donor in good health, enrolled as a control in a pregnancy study.

This rearrangement joins TRBV27 to TRBJ2-7; 9 nucleotides match TRBD1. The CDR3 runs 16 residues. From germline, CDR1 is MNHEY and CDR2 SMNVEV (reference sequence). The V and J ends lost 0 bases and 4 bases, in that order; junction bases with no gene match: 7. CDR3 in amino acids: CASSLSVGTGMYEQYF. The DNA for the CDR3 is TGTGCCAGCAGTTTATCGGTCGGGACAGGGATGTACGAGCAGTACTTC.

CDR3 DNA: TGTGCCAGCAGCGTCCAGGGAGCCGGGGGCTACAATGAGCAGTTCTTC. Translated: CASSVQGAGGYNEQFF. This chain uses TRBV9 with TRBJ2-1; D might be TRBD2 (6 bases). Trimming left V 2 bases short and J 3 bases short, with 15 bases between. The CDR3 covers 16 residues. CDR1 and CDR2 from the germline V gene are SGDLS and YYNGEE.

CDR3 region: CASSLSGNAEAFF. Written as DNA, the CDR3 is TGCGCCAGCAGCTTGTCAGGTAACGCTGAAGCTTTCTTT. The chain employs TRBV5-1 and TRBJ1-1; unclear D gene. The germline V and J ends were trimmed by 1 base and 6 bases, with 10 bases remaining between them. This CDR3 comprises 13 residues. CDR1 SGHRS and CDR2 YFSETQ come from the germline V gene.

This sequence joins TRBV28 and TRBJ1-4; no clear D gene. CDR1 and CDR2 (germline): MDHEN, SYDVKM. Between the trimmed V and J ends, which lost 5 bases and 2 bases, there was a span of 15 bases. The CDR3 contains 16 residues. The CDR3 spells CASSPPPGDTNEKLFF. CDR3 sequence (DNA): TGTGCCAGCAGTCCCCCACCGGGAGATACTAATGAAAAACTGTTTTTT. The variable domain in full, with the rest retrieved from reference TRBV28 and TRBJ1-4, is DVKVTQSSRYLVKRTGEKVFLECVQDMDHENMFWYRQDPGLGLRLIYFSYDVKMKEKGDIPEGYSVSREKKERFSLILESASTNQTSMYLCASSPPPGDTNEKLFFGSGTQLSVL.

This clone was counted a single time. The chain uses TRBV27 and TRBJ2-4; no definite D call. The CDR3 totals 14 residues. Germline CDR1 MNHEY, CDR2 SMNVEV (reference sequence). V gave up 6 bases and J gave up 0 bases, with 9 bases separating them. The DNA of the CDR3 is TGTGCCAGCAGCCTTAGTACAGCCAAAAACATTCAGTACTTC. Translated, it gives CASSLSTAKNIQYF.

The rearrangement uses TRBV28 and TRBJ2-1; TRBD2 aligns across 7 bases. The germline V gene encodes CDR1 MDHEN and CDR2 SYDVKM. The CDR3 sequence is 15 residues long. The junction had 7 bases not matched to a gene; V was cut back by 5 bases and J by 3 bases. CDR3 DNA: TGTGCCAGCAGTCCTGGGGGGAGGGACTACAATGAGCAGTTCTTC. This gives the protein CASSPGGRDYNEQFF.

J is TRBJ1-2 and V is TRBV5-1; D may be TRBD1 (5 bases). Germline V gene sequence: CDR1 SGHRS, CDR2 YFSETQ. V gave up 4 bases and J gave up 4 bases, with 20 bases separating them. The CDR3 loop spans 16 amino acids. The CDR3 spells CASSHRLDQRGYGYTF. The DNA of the CDR3 is TGCGCCAGCAGCCACCGACTAGACCAAAGGGGCTATGGCTACACCTTC.

The chain employs TRBV10-1 and TRBJ2-5; D is ambiguous. V was trimmed by 5 bases and J by 5 bases, leaving 12 bases between them. The CDR3 consists of 13 residues. CDR1 and CDR2 from the germline V gene are WNHNN and SYGVQD (reference sequence). The CDR3 DNA reads TGCGCCAGCAGTCCGGCTTCGAGGGAGACCCAGTACTTC. This gives the protein CASSPASRETQYF.

The CDR3 DNA sequence: TGTGCCAGCAGCAGGGACAGAACTAACTATGGCTACACCTTC. Translated, it gives CASSRDRTNYGYTF. V is TRBV7-3 and J is TRBJ1-2; 7 nucleotides line up with TRBD1. Germline loops: CDR1 SGHTA, CDR2 FQGTGA. The CDR3 loop spans 14 amino acids. Trimming removed 5 bases from V and 0 bases from J; junction bases left unmatched: 3.

The DNA of the CDR3 is TGTGCCACCAGCAGAGTTCAGGGGGCTTATGAAAAACTGTTTTTT. Its protein product is CATSRVQGAYEKLFF. The genes are TRBV15 and TRBJ1-4, with 8 bases aligning to TRBD1. Germline V gene data show CDR1 as LNHNV and CDR2 as YYDKDF (reference sequence). V shed 1 base and J 6 bases; nucleotides not matched to a gene: 4. The CDR3 is 15 residues long.

J is TRBJ2-7 and V is TRBV9, with D possibly TRBD2 on 5 matching bases. This CDR3 has 14 amino acids. Trimming stripped 1 base from V and 2 bases from J, with 10 bases between. Germline assignment: CDR1 SGDLS and CDR2 YYNGEE. Here the CDR3 reads CASSVSGATYEQYF. CDR3 in DNA: TGTGCCAGCAGCGTAAGCGGAGCCACCTACGAGCAGTACTTC.

This clone was detected many times. The chain couples TRBV4-2 to TRBJ2-7; 11 nucleotides match TRBD2. This CDR3 is 16 amino acids long. Per germline, CDR1 LGHNA and CDR2 YNFKEQ. V lost 0 bases, J lost 1 base, and 2 bases stayed unmatched. The CDR3, as DNA: TGTGCCAGCAGCCAAGAGACTAGCGGGGAATCCTACGAGCAGTACTTC. This translates into CASSQETSGESYEQYF.

The rearrangement links TRBV11-3 to TRBJ2-5, with D possibly being TRBD1 (6 bases). V lost 4 bases, J lost 0 bases, and 9 bases lay in between. Germline loops: CDR1 SGHNT, CDR2 YENEEA. This CDR3 contains 14 residues. The CDR3 nucleotides read TGTGCCAGCAGCTCTCGGACAGACCAAGAGACCCAGTACTTC. As protein: CASSSRTDQETQYF. Together with reference TRBV11-3 and TRBJ2-5, the CDR3 gives the full variable domain: EAGVVQSPRYKIIEKKQPVAFWCNPISGHNTLYWYLQNLGQGPELLIRYENEEAVDDSQLPKDRFSAERLKGVDSTLKIQPAELGDSAVYLCASSSRTDQETQYFGPGTRLLVL.

The chain couples TRBV18 to TRBJ2-5, with 10 bases matching TRBD1. The CDR3 is made up of 15 amino acids. J lost 2 bases, V lost 4 bases, and 4 bases had no gene match. Germline V CDR1 and CDR2: KGHSH, LQKENI. The CDR3 DNA reads TGTGCCAGCTCACGGGACAGGGGAAATCAAGAGACCCAGTACTTC. It translates to CASSRDRGNQETQYF.

The chain carries TRBV28 and TRBJ2-7; 8 bases map to TRBD2. With V trimmed by 3 bases and J by 3 bases, 4 bases remained unmatched. This CDR3 has 14 amino acids. The germline CDR1 and CDR2 sequences are MDHEN and SYDVKM. CDR3 amino acids: CASSFDTSGYEQYF. The CDR3 nucleotides are TGTGCCAGCAGTTTCGATACTAGCGGCTACGAGCAGTACTTC.

The genes are TRBV27 and TRBJ1-4; TRBD1 is a possible D gene (6 bases). The CDR3 loop spans 16 amino acids. V was trimmed by 4 bases and J by 0 bases, leaving 12 bases between them. The germline V gene has CDR1 MNHEY and CDR2 SMNVEV (reference sequence). The CDR3 protein is CASSSLSGATNEKLFF. The CDR3 DNA reads TGTGCCAGCAGTTCTCTATCAGGGGCAACTAATGAAAAACTGTTTTTT.

For the CDR3, the DNA is TGTGCCAGCAGCTCGGGATCGTTGAACACTGAAGCTTTCTTT. This codes for CASSSGSLNTEAFF. This chain uses TRBV11-2 with TRBJ1-1; D remains ambiguous. This CDR3 comprises 14 residues. CDR1 is SGHAT and CDR2 is FQNNGV in the germline V gene. Trimming took off 4 bases at V and 0 bases at J, with 9 bases between the two ends.

This chain uses TRBV6-5 with TRBJ2-5; D might be TRBD1 (6 bases). Germline CDR1 is MNHEY and CDR2 is SVGAGI. V was shortened by 7 bases and J by 4 bases, with 16 bases between the two germline ends. This CDR3 is built from 14 residues. The DNA for the CDR3 is TGTGCCAGCATTTTAACAGGGACGGGAGAGACCCAGTACTTC. This gives the protein CASILTGTGETQYF.

The rearrangement uses TRBV11-2 and TRBJ2-2, with TRBD2 matching over 8 bases. V shed 5 bases and J 4 bases; nucleotides not matched to a gene: 6. The germline CDR1 and CDR2 sequences are SGHAT and FQNNGV. The CDR3 has 15 amino acids. CDR3 sequence: CASSPLAGSTGELFF. CDR3 nucleotide sequence: TGTGCCAGCAGCCCTTTAGCGGGATCCACCGGGGAGCTGTTTTTT.

This clone was picked up one time. The rearrangement links TRBV6-5 to TRBJ1-1; 9 bases align to TRBD1. With V trimmed by 6 bases and J by 10 bases, 6 bases remained unmatched. The CDR3 extends over 12 amino acids. Germline V lookup: CDR1 MNHEY, CDR2 SVGAGI. The CDR3 DNA follows: TGTGCCAGCAGCACCGGGACAGGGCGAGCTTTCTTT. It encodes CASSTGTGRAFF.

This clone turned up a few times. The genes are TRBV6-4 and TRBJ1-6; 8 bases map to TRBD1. The CDR3 has 14 residues. Germline values: CDR1 MRHNA, CDR2 SNTAGT. Trimming removed 10 bases from V and 5 bases from J; junction bases left unmatched: 7. CDR3 sequence (DNA): TGTGCCACCGGGACAGGTGGTGATAATTCACCCCTCCACTTT. Translating gives CATGTGGDNSPLHF.

The rearrangement joins TRBV30 to TRBJ1-1, with D perhaps matching TRBD1 (5 bases). This CDR3 region has 13 residues. Deletions cut 2 bases from V and 3 bases from J, with 10 bases between. Germline CDR1 reads GTSNPN; CDR2 reads SVGIG (reference sequence). CDR3 amino acids: CAWSLQVDTEAFF. CDR3 nucleotides: TGTGCCTGGAGTTTACAGGTGGACACTGAAGCTTTCTTT.

The gene calls are TRBV19 and TRBJ2-1; a weak D match, TRBD2 (6 bases). Trimming pared 4 bases from V and 2 bases from J, leaving 9 bases between. Germline CDR1 LNHDA, CDR2 SQIVND (reference sequence). This CDR3 comprises 14 residues. In nucleotides, the CDR3 is TGTGCCAGTAGTACCGGCGGGGCCTACAATGAGCAGTTCTTC. Translated: CASSTGGAYNEQFF.

This clone showed up just once. The V call is TRBV9, the J call TRBJ1-2; 8 nucleotides line up with TRBD1. Germline CDR1 and CDR2: SGDLS and YYNGEE. The CDR3 is 12 residues long. With V trimmed by 3 bases and J by 8 bases, 3 bases remained unmatched. The CDR3 DNA is TGTGCCAGCAGCGGGGACAGGCTGGGCTACACCTTC. Translated: CASSGDRLGYTF.

The rearrangement links TRBV15 to TRBJ2-2; D is uncertain. V lost 8 bases and J lost 1, with 11 bases in between. Germline V gene data show CDR1 as LNHNV and CDR2 as YYDKDF (reference sequence). This CDR3 has 14 amino acids. CDR3 loop: CATGGTGNTGELFF. The CDR3 DNA reads as TGTGCCACCGGCGGAACCGGGAACACCGGGGAGCTGTTTTTT.